The clone carrying this TCR beta chain came up a few times. This sample's time point: sample taken at primary tumor resection. The authors sequenced whole RNA from tumor, nontumor lung or frozen PBMC without sorting. The approximately 79 donors had untreated early-stage non-small cell lung cancer. The source of the sample is a study of spatial heterogeneity in lung cancer. Whole-study context: The mean occurrence of each unique TCR and UMI combination in raw reads exceeded 8.5.

TCRdb called the 5' RACE reads again in MiXCR, with one record for every CDR3 protein. Of about 92,000 distinct CDR3 sequences in the sample, over 9.5% were seen once. Deletions cut 5 bases from V and 0 bases from J, with 17 bases between. This CDR3 is built from 17 residues. Germline V gene lookup returns CDR1 SGHTA and CDR2 FQGNSA. The sequence came from a male donor with early-stage non-small cell lung cancer. V gene TRBV7-2 combines with J gene TRBJ2-1, with D tentatively TRBD2 (5 bases). The specimen was PBMCs, collected at surgery. The chain's CDR3 is CASSLTTPGSSYNEQFF. The CDR3 DNA follows: TGTGCCAGCAGCCTTACAACGCCGGGGAGCTCCTACAATGAGCAGTTCTTC.